This record concerns one T cell receptor beta chain sequence. TCRdb's copy holds only in-frame clones and misses some; the assay was immunoSEQ multiplex PCR. The sample consists of tens of thousands of clones, about 92% of them appearing once. The record originates from a study of control samples from healthy donors and cancer patients. There are 17 residues in the CDR3. The V end lost 0 bases, the J end lost 7 bases, and 16 bases lay between the germline ends. Germline-derived CDR1 and CDR2 are LGHNA and YSLEER. The chain combines TRBV4-3 with TRBJ1-6; D possibly corresponds to TRBD1 (5 bases). This TCR was sampled from a man between 35 and 55 years old with colorectal cancer. Sequencing used PBMCs. This CDR3 is CASSQEGGRGRNSPLHF. The CDR3 DNA sequence: TGCGCCAGCAGCCAAGAGGGGGGACGGGGTCGAAATTCACCCCTCCACTTT.